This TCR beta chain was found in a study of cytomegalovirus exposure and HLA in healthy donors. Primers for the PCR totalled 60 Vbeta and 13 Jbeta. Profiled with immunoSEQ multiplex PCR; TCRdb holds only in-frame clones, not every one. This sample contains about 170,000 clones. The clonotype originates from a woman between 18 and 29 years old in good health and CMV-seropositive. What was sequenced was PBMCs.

The CDR3 reads CASSQEWGSPTGELFF. CDR3 sequence (DNA): TGCGCCAGCAGCCAAGAGTGGGGCAGCCCCACCGGGGAGCTGTTTTTT. The chain couples TRBV4-1 to TRBJ2-2, with D maybe TRBD1 (5 bases). CDR1 and CDR2 from the germline V gene are MGHRA and YSYEKL. V was cut by 0 bases and J by 4 bases, with 12 bases left in between. There are 16 residues in the CDR3.